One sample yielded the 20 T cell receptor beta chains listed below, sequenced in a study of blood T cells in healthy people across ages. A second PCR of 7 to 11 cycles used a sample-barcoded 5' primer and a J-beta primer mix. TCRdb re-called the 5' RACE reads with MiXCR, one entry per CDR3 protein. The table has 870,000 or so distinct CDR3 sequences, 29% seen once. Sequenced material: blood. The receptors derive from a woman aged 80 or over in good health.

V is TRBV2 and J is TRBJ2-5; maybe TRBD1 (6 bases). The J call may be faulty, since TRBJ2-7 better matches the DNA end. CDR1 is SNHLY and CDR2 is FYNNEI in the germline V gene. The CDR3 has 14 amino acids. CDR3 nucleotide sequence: TGTGCCAGCAGTGACAAGTGGGGGCCCTACGAGCAGTACTTC. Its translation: CASSDKWGPYEQYF.

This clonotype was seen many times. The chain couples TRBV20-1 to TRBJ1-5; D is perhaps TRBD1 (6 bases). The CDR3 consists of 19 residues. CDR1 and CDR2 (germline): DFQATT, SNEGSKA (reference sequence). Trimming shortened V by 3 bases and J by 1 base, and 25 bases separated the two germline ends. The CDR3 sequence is CSARVLPAGGIMSNQPQHF. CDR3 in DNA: TGCAGTGCTAGGGTCCTCCCTGCCGGGGGCATAATGAGCAATCAGCCCCAGCATTTT.

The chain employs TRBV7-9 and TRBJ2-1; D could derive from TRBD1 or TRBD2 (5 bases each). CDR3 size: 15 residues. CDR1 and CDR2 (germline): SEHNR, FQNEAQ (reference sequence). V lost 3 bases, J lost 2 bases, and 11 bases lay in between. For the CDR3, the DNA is TGTGCCAGCAGCTTCGGGGACGGCCCCTACAATGAGCAGTTCTTC. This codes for CASSFGDGPYNEQFF.

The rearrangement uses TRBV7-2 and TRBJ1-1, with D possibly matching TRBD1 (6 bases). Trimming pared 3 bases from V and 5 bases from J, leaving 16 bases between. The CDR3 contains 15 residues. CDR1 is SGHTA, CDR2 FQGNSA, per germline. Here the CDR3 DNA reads TGTGCCAGCAGCTTGGATTCAGGGGTTGGGACTGAAGCTTTCTTT. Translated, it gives CASSLDSGVGTEAFF.

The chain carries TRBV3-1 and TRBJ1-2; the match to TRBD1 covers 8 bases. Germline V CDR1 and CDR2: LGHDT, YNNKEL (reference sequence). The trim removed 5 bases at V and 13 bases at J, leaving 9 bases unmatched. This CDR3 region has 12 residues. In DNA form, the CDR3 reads TGTGCCAGCAGCGCCTTGGACAGGGCGCCCACCTTC. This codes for CASSALDRAPTF.

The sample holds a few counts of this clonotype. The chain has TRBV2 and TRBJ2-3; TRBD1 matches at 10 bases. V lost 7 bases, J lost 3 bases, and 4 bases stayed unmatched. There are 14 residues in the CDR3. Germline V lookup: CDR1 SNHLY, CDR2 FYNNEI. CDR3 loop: CASKKDRGTDTQYF. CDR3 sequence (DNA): TGTGCCAGCAAGAAGGACAGGGGGACAGATACGCAGTATTTT.

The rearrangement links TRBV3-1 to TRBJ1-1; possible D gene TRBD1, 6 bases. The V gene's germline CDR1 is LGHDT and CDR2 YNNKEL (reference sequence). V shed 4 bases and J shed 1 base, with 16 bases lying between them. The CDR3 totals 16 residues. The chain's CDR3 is CASSLYGGSQNTEAFF. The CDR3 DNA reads TGTGCCAGCAGCCTATATGGGGGCAGCCAGAACACTGAAGCTTTCTTT. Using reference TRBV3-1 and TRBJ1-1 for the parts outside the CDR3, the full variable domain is DTAVSQTPKYLVTQMGNDKSIKCEQNLGHDTMYWYKQDSKKFLKIMFSYNNKELIINETVPNRFSPKSPDKAHLNLHINSLELGDSAVYFCASSLYGGSQNTEAFFGQGTRLTVV.

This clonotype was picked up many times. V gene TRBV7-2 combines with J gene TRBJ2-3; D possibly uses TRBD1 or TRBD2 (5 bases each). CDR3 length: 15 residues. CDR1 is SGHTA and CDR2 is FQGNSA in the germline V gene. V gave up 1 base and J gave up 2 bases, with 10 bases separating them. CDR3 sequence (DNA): TGTGCCAGCAGCTTAGGGGGGACCTACACAGATACGCAGTATTTT. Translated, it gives CASSLGGTYTDTQYF. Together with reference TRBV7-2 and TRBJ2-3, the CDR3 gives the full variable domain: GAGVSQSPSNKVTEKGKDVELRCDPISGHTALYWYRQSLGQGLEFLIYFQGNSAPDKSGLPSDRFSAERTGGSVSTLTIQRTQQEDSAVYLCASSLGGTYTDTQYFGPGTRLTVL.

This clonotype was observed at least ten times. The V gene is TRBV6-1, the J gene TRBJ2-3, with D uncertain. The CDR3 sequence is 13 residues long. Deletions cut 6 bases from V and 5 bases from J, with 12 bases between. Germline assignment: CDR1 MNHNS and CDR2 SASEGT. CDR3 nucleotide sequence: TGTGCCAGCAGCCCCCGGGCGGTAGATACGCAGTATTTT. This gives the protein CASSPRAVDTQYF.

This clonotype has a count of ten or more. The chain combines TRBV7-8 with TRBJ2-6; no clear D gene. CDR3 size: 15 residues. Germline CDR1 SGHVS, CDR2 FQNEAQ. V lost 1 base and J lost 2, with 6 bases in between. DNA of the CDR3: TGTGCCAGCAGCTTAGTTCGAACTGGGGCCAACGTCCTGACTTTC. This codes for CASSLVRTGANVLTF.

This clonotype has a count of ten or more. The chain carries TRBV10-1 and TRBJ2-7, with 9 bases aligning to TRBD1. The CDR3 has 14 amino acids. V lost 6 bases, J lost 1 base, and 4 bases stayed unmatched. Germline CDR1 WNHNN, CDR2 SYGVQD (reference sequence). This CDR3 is CASRPGTGSYEQYF. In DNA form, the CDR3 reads TGCGCCAGCAGGCCCGGGACAGGGTCCTACGAGCAGTACTTC.

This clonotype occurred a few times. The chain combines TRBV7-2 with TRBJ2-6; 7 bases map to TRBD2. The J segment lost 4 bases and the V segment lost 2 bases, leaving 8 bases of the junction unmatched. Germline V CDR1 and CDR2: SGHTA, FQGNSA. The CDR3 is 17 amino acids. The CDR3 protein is CASSLTSVYNGANVLTF. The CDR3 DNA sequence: TGTGCCAGCAGCTTAACTAGCGTCTATAACGGGGCCAACGTCCTGACTTTC.

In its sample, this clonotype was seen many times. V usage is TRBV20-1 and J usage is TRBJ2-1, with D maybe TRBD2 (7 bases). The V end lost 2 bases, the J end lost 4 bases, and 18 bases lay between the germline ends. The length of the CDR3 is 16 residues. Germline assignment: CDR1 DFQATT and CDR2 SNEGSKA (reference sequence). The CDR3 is CSARPLGGGSYNEQFF. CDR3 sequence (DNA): TGCAGTGCTAGACCGCTAGGGGGGGGGTCTTACAATGAGCAGTTCTTC.

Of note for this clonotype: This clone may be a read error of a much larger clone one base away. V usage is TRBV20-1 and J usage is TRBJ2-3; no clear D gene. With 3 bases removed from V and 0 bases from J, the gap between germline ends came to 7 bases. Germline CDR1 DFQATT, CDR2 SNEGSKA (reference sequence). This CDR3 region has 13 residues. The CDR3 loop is CSASGSSTDTQYF. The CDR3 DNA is TGCAGTGCTAGCGGAAGTAGCACAGATACGCAGTATTTT.

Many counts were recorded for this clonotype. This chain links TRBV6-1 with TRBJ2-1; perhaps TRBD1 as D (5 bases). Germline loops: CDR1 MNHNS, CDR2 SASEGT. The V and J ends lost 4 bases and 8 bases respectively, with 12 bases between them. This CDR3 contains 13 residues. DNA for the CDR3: TGTGCCAGCAGTGCGTCCAGGGTTCATGAGCAGTTCTTC. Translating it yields CASSASRVHEQFF.

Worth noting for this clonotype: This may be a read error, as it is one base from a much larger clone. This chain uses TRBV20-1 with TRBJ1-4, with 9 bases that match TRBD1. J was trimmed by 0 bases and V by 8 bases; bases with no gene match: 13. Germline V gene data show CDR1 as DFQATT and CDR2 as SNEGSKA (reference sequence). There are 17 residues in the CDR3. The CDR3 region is CSPTRTGATATNEKLFF. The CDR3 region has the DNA TGCAGTCCCACGAGGACAGGGGCGACTGCAACTAATGAAAAACTGTTTTTT.

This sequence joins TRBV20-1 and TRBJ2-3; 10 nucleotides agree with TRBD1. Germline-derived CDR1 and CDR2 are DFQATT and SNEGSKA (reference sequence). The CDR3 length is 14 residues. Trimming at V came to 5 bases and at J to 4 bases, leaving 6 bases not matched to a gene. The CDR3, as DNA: TGCAGTGCTCATCCGGGACAGGGGTCAGATACGCAGTATTTT. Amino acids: CSAHPGQGSDTQYF.

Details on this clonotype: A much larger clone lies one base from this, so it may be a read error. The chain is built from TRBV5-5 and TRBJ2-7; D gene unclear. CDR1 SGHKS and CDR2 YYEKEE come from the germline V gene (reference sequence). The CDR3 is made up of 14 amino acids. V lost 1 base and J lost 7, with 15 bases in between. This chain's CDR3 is CASSLFRSASEQYF. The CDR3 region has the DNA TGTGCCAGCAGCTTGTTTCGCAGCGCTAGTGAGCAGTACTTC.

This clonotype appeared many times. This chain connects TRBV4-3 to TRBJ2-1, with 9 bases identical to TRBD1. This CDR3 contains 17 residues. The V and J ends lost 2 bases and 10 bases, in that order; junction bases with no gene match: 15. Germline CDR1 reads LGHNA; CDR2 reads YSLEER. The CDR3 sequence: CASSQSGQGRFQSEQFF. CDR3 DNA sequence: TGCGCCAGCAGCCAATCGGGACAGGGACGGTTTCAATCAGAGCAGTTCTTC.

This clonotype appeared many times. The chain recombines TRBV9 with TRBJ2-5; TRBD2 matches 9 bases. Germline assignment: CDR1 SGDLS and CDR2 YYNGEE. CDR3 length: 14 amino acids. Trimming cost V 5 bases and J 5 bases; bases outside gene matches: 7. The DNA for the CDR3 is TGTGCCAGCAGTCGCGGGGGGGCCCAGGAGACCCAGTACTTC. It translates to CASSRGGAQETQYF.